This is a list of T cell receptor beta chains from one sample in a study of cytomegalovirus exposure and HLA in healthy donors. Data came from immunoSEQ multiplex PCR; TCRdb stores just in-frame clones and leaves some out. The sample lists around 140,000 clones; approximately 80% were seen once. The sample was PBMCs. The origin of the receptors is a woman between 40 and 50 years old in good health and CMV-seropositive. Each CDR3 is given with its conserved first and last residue. A D gene is named only where the DNA matches it firmly. Some rows have no size entry. The others give once, few or many, or a class for an expanded clone.

TRBV4-1	NA	NA	TRBJ2-3	TGCGCCAGCAGCCAAGATTGGCCCCGTACATATAACACAGATACGCAGTATTTT	CASSQDWPRTYNTDTQYF
TRBV4-2	NA	NA	TRBJ2-7	TGTGCCAGCAGCCAAGGGGGATGGACTTCCTACGAGCAGTACTTC	CASSQGGWTSYEQYF
TRBV18	NA	NA	TRBJ2-1	TGTGCCAGCTCAGGGATGGGACTGAGAATGAATGAGCAGTTCTTC	CASSGMGLRMNEQFF
TRBV7-9	NA	TRBD2	TRBJ2-1	TGTGCCAGCAGCACCTCCCGACTAGCGGGAGTCGATGAGCAGTTCTTC	CASSTSRLAGVDEQFF
TRBV5-1	NA	TRBD2	TRBJ2-3	TGCGCCAGCAGCTTGGGGTCTAGCGGGACAGATACGCAGTATTTT	CASSLGSSGTDTQYF
TRBV27	NA	NA	TRBJ2-3	TGTGCCAGCAGTCCAACGACAGCAGATACGCAGTATTTT	CASSPTTADTQYF
TRBV6-5	NA	TRBD2	TRBJ2-7	TGTGCCAGCAGTTACACTGGGACTAGATGGACCTACGAGCAGTACTTC	CASSYTGTRWTYEQYF
TRBV5-6	NA	NA	TRBJ1-2	TGTGCCAGCAGCATCGACAGCTGGGGCTACACCTTC	CASSIDSWGYTF
TRBV30	NA	NA	TRBJ1-1	TGTGCCTGGGACAGGTTTAGCACTGAAGCTTTCTTT	CAWDRFSTEAFF
TRBV4-1	NA	TRBD2	TRBJ2-4	TGCGCCAGCAGCCAGGGACTAGCGGGGGGAAGTGGCAAAAACATTCAGTACTTC	CASSQGLAGGSGKNIQYF
TRBV11-3	NA	NA	TRBJ2-7	TGTGCCAGCCGTCCCAGGGGCGCTTCCTACGAGCAGTACTTC	CASRPRGASYEQYF
TRBV19	NA	NA	TRBJ2-1	TGTGCCAGTAGTCAGTACAATGAGCAGTTCTTC	CASSQYNEQFF
TRBV30	NA	TRBD1	TRBJ1-2	TGTGCCTGGAGTGTGCAGGGGGGTAACTATGGCTACACCTTC	CAWSVQGGNYGYTF
TRBV19	NA	NA	TRBJ1-1	TGTGCCAGTAGTACGAGAGAAGCTTTCTTT	CASSTREAFF
TRBV6-5	NA	TRBD1	TRBJ1-1	TGTGCCAGCAGCCAAGGACAGGGGCTCACTGAAGCTTTCTTT	CASSQGQGLTEAFF
TRBV29-1	NA	TRBD2	TRBJ2-7	TGCAGCGCTTTCCTTGGAGGGACTACGGCCTACGAGCAGTACTTC	CSAFLGGTTAYEQYF
TRBV2	few	TRBD1	TRBJ1-5	TGTGCCAGCAGCGCTTCCCGGGACAGGCTCCCTAAGGGGCATCAGCCCCAGCATTTT	CASSASRDRLPKGHQPQHF
TRBV10-1	NA	TRBD1	TRBJ2-7	TGCGCCAGCAGTGGACAGACAGGGGGCTTCAGCGAGCAGTACTTC	CASSGQTGGFSEQYF
TRBV19	NA	TRBD1	TRBJ2-7	TGTGCCAGTAGTTCCCGACAGGGCCGCTCCTACGAGCAGTACTTC	CASSSRQGRSYEQYF
TRBV19	NA	NA	TRBJ2-1	TGTGCCACCTCAAGAGCTAGGCATCTGAGGTCGAGGCTTTACAATGAGCAGTTCTTC	CATSRARHLRSRLYNEQFF
TRBV12-5	once	NA	TRBJ2-7	TGTGCTAGTGGTAGGACTTACGAGCAGTACTTC	CASGRTYEQYF
TRBV2	NA	TRBD2	TRBJ2-3	TGTGCCAGCAGTGAAGCACTAGGGACTAGCGGAAAACGAGATACGCAGTATTTT	CASSEALGTSGKRDTQYF
TRBV19	NA	NA	TRBJ1-6	TGTGCCAGTAACGGTGGGACACAAAATAATTCACCCCTCCACTTT	CASNGGTQNNSPLHF
TRBV7-7	NA	NA	TRBJ2-1	TGTGCTAGCAGCCAGAGACCCTCGGGGGAGCAGTTCTTC	CASSQRPSGEQFF
TRBV4-1	NA	TRBD2	TRBJ2-5	TGCGCCAGCAGCCGGGCCCCCGGGACTAGCGGGACGTACCAAGAGACCCAGTACTTC	CASSRAPGTSGTYQETQYF
TRBV6-1	NA	TRBD1	TRBJ1-5	TGTGCCAGCACTCAGGGGGTCAGGGGCAATCAGCCCCAGCATTTT	CASTQGVRGNQPQHF
TRBV6-5	NA	NA	TRBJ2-2	TGTGCCAGCAGTTACGGAGTCCCCGGGGAGCTGTTTTTT	CASSYGVPGELFF
TRBV5-4	NA	TRBD2	TRBJ2-1	TGTGCCAGCAGCTTGGGGGGGGGAACTTCTAGCTCCTACAATGAGCAGTTCTTC	CASSLGGGTSSSYNEQFF
TRBV14	once	TRBD1	TRBJ2-5	TGTGCCAGCAGCCCTAGACAGGGCCAAGAGACCCAGTACTTC	CASSPRQGQETQYF
TRBV25-1	NA	TRBD1	TRBJ2-3	TGTGCCAGCAGTGAGACAGGGGGAAGCACAGATACGCAGTATTTT	CASSETGGSTDTQYF
TRBV9	once	TRBD1	TRBJ2-1	TGTGCCAGCAGCGCCTCCGGGACAGTGAGTTATAATGAGCAGTTCTTC	CASSASGTVSYNEQFF
TRBV30	NA	NA	TRBJ2-6	TGTGCCTGGAGTGTAGGAGTTTCTGGGGCCAACGTCCTGACTTTC	CAWSVGVSGANVLTF
TRBV7-8	NA	TRBD2	TRBJ2-5	TGTGCCAGCAGCCCCTATCGACCTAGCGGGAGGGCGGGAGAGACCCAGTACTTC	CASSPYRPSGRAGETQYF
TRBV9	NA	NA	TRBJ2-1	TGTGCCAGCAGCGTAGCTATCCAGGGCAATGAGCAGTTCTTC	CASSVAIQGNEQFF
TRBV5-6	NA	TRBD2	TRBJ2-1	TGTGCCAGCAGCGTTACTAGCGGGAGACGCAATGAGCAGTTCTTC	CASSVTSGRRNEQFF
TRBV7-9	NA	NA	TRBJ2-1	TGTGCCAGCAGCCCCTTCAATGAGCAGTTCTTC	CASSPFNEQFF
TRBV19	once	NA	TRBJ2-3	TGTGCCAGTAGTATATATGCTAGGGGACACACAGATACGCAGTATTTT	CASSIYARGHTDTQYF
TRBV11-3	NA	NA	TRBJ2-1	TGTGCCAGCAGCTTAGATGGGGCGGGGACGACCTACAATGAGCAGTTCTTC	CASSLDGAGTTYNEQFF
TRBV7-6	NA	TRBD2	TRBJ2-1	TGTGCCAGCAGCGGGGGACTAGCGGGAGTAGGAGAGCAGTTCTTC	CASSGGLAGVGEQFF
TRBV27	NA	NA	TRBJ2-2	TGTGCCAGCGCCTTTTATCCGGCGAACACCGGGGAGCTGTTTTTT	CASAFYPANTGELFF
TRBV2	few	TRBD1	TRBJ2-1	TGTGCCAGCAGCCAGACAGGGGGCGGCTACAATGAGCAGTTCTTC	CASSQTGGGYNEQFF
TRBV7-2	few	NA	TRBJ2-7	TGTGCCAGCAGCTTAGAAGGAAGGAGCTACGAGCAGTACTTC	CASSLEGRSYEQYF
TRBV4-1	NA	TRBD1	TRBJ2-1	TGCGCCAGCAGCCAAGGTCTCGGGACAGCCTACAATGAGCAGTTCTTC	CASSQGLGTAYNEQFF
TRBV5-1	NA	TRBD2	TRBJ2-5	TGCGCCAGCAGCCTAGTCGGGGGGGCGTATGGAGAGACCCAGTACTTC	CASSLVGGAYGETQYF
TRBV5-1	NA	TRBD1	TRBJ2-7	TGCGCCAGCAGCTTGATCGGACAGGGGGGTGGCACCTACGAGCAGTACTTC	CASSLIGQGGGTYEQYF
TRBV18	NA	NA	TRBJ2-5	TGTGCCAGCTTACCCCGATCAGGCCAAGAGACCCAGTACTTC	CASLPRSGQETQYF
TRBV18	NA	TRBD1	TRBJ1-2	TGTGCCAGCTCACTACAGGGGGGGTTCAACTATGGCTACACCTTC	CASSLQGGFNYGYTF
TRBV27	once	NA	TRBJ2-7	TGTGCCAGCAGACCTTCGGGGTCCTACGAGCAGTACTTC	CASRPSGSYEQYF
TRBV6-1	NA	TRBD2	TRBJ2-3	TGTGCCAGCAGTGAACAACGGACTAGGTCCACAGATACGCAGTATTTT	CASSEQRTRSTDTQYF
TRBV5-8	NA	TRBD1	TRBJ1-2	TGTGCCAGCAGCTTGGGGACAGGGTTTGGCGGCTACACCTTC	CASSLGTGFGGYTF
TRBV28	once	TRBD2	TRBJ2-7	TGTGCCAGCAGAAGGGGGACTAGCGGGAGCTACGAGCAGTACTTC	CASRRGTSGSYEQYF
TRBV2	NA	NA	TRBJ2-3	TGTGCCAGCTGCCGGGACTCTGGCACAGATACGCAGTATTTT	CASCRDSGTDTQYF
TRBV19	NA	NA	TRBJ1-4	TGTGCCAGTAGTATATCTGCAACTAATGAAAAACTGTTTTTT	CASSISATNEKLFF
TRBV7-6	NA	TRBD1	TRBJ1-3	TGTGCCAGCAGCTGGGACAGCACGAGCTCTGGAAACACCATATATTTT	CASSWDSTSSGNTIYF
TRBV5-1	NA	TRBD1	TRBJ2-1	TGCGCCAGCAGCTTTACTACAGGGGGAAATGAGCAGTTCTTC	CASSFTTGGNEQFF
TRBV7-9	NA	NA	TRBJ2-1	TGTGCCAGCAGCTTAGACGGTAACTCCTACAATGAGCAGTTCTTC	CASSLDGNSYNEQFF
TRBV11-2	once	NA	TRBJ2-7	TGTGCCAGCAGCTCCCGCCGGGGGAAGCATACCTACGAGCAGTACTTC	CASSSRRGKHTYEQYF